This T cell receptor beta chain is drawn from a study of blood T cell repertoires in COVID-19 (dated by TCRdb to 2018 to 2020). Regarding the complete study: Samples covering the acute and convalescent phases of COVID-19 were provided by collaborators in the United States, Italy and Spain. The prospective study material was composed of cDNA or gDNA derived from T cells, B-cell-depleted T cells, or PBMCs. The dataset comprised deeply sampled blood TCRbeta repertoires from subjects exposed to, actively infected with, or recovered from COVID-19. The repertoires were released in a freely available public database intended as a resource for research on the immune response to SARS-CoV-2. Samples were obtained from the ongoing ImmuneRACE study (first 160 participants) and from 1,254 subjects provided by 6 global collaborators. Sample metadata almost always included a de-identified subject ID, COVID-19 status, age in years and sex. Where HLA class I and class II types were available, the types were taken from metadata supplied by the sample provider, not from assay-based typing. Beyond this particular receptor, the publication reports: Clinical and demographic metadata were provided uncurated, with the amount varying by source and participant.

Samples from volunteer blood donors who had recovered from COVID-19 were contributed by a second Seattle source. The collaborating institutions used their own protocols to collect whole blood in K2EDTA tubes. Collaborator samples were shipped for TCRbeta analysis as frozen whole blood, isolated PBMCs, or DNA extracted from either sample type. In regard to this clone: Its antigen target is currently unknown. Within one base of it there is no much larger clone, and no base qualities were kept.

V loses 6 bases of germline sequence and J loses 0 bases, and the interval between the two ends is 19 bases. For CDR1 and CDR2, the germline V gene lists KGHDR and SFDVKD. From cysteine to phenylalanine, the CDR3 is 18 amino acids long. Just CDR3 DNA is preserved here, 54 bases in frame from base 1. TCRbeta CDR3 regions were amplified from genomic DNA using the immunoSEQ Assay, a bias-controlled multiplex PCR. From the authors' description of their analysis: The number of nucleated cells in each sample was estimated by amplification of reference gene primers within the assay. To quantify the absolute abundance of each unique TCRbeta CDR3 rearrangement, sequence reads were collapsed and filtered. For each sample, productive Simpson clonality was calculated as the square root of Simpson's diversity index over productive rearrangements. This is the immuneACCESS table as TCRdb keeps it, with only in-frame sequences that have V and J called. A part of the clones is gone; compared with another copy, unresolved V genes explain less than half, and the rest is unexplained. Clone size and the V and J calls come from that table; the DNA yielded D and trimming. This sample has 150,000 to 200,000 clones in its table, and around 83% of those were observed once. The ten largest clones take up about an eighth of the sample.

The receptor's source is a man aged 65-85 years who had recovered from COVID-19. The rearrangement joined TRBV24-1 to TRBJ2-2; a tentative D call is TRBD2 (6 bases match). Sequences were obtained from peripheral blood. The nucleotides are TGTGCCACCAGTAATCGGGGGATGCGGCGGGCGAACACCGGGGAGCTGTTTTTT. Translated, this gives CATSNRGMRRANTGELFF.